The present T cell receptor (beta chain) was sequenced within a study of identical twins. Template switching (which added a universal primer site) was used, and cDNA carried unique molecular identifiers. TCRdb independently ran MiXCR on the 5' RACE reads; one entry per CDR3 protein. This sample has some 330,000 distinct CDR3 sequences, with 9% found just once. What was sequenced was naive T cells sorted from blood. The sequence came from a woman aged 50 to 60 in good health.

The CDR3 loop reads CASSFPRQTVQETQYF. CDR3 nucleotides: TGCGCCAGCAGCTTTCCAAGGCAGACCGTCCAAGAGACCCAGTACTTC. This chain uses TRBV5-1 with TRBJ2-5; D gene unclear. V lost 2 bases and J lost 1, with 15 bases in between. Germline CDR1 is SGHRS and CDR2 is YFSETQ. The CDR3 extends over 16 amino acids.